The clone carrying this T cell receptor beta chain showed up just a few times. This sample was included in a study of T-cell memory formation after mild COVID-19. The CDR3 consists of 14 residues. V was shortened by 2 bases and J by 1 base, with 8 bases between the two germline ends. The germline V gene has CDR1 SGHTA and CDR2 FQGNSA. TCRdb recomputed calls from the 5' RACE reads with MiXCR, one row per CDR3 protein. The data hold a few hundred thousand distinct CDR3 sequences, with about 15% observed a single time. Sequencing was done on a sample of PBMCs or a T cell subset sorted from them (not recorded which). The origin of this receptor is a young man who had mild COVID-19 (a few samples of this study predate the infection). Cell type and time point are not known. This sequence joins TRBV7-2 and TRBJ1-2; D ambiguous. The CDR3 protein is CASSLLPVNYGYTF. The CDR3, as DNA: TGTGCCAGCAGCTTATTACCGGTTAACTATGGCTACACCTTC.